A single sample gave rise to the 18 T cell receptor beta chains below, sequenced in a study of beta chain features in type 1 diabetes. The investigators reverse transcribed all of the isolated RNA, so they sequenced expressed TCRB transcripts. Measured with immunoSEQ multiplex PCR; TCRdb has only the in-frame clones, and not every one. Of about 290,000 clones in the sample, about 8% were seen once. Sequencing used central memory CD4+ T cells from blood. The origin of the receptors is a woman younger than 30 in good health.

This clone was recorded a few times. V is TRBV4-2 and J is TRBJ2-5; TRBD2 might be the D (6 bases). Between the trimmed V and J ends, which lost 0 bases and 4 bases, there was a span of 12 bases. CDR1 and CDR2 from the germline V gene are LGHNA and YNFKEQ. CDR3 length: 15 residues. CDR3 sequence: CASSQDGGSRETQYF. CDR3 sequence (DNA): TGTGCCAGCAGCCAAGATGGGGGGAGTAGAGAGACCCAGTACTTC.

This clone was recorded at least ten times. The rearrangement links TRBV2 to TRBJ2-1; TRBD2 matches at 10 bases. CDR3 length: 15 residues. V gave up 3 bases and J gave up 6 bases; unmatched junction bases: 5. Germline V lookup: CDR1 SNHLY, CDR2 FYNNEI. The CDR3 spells CASSDRLAGLNEQFF. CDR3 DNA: TGTGCCAGCAGTGATCGACTAGCGGGTCTCAATGAGCAGTTCTTC.

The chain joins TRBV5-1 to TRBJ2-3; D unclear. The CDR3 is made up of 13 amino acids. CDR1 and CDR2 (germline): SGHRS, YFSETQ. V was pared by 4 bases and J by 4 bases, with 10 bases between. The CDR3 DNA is TGCGCCAGCAGCCTCCAGCGACCAGATACGCAGTATTTT. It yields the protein CASSLQRPDTQYF.

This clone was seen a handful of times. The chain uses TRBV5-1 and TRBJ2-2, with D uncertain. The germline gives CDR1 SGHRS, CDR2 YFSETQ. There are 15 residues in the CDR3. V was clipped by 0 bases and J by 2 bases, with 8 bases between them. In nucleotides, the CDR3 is TGCGCCAGCAGCTTGGCGCAGGCTAACACCGGGGAGCTGTTTTTT. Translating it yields CASSLAQANTGELFF.

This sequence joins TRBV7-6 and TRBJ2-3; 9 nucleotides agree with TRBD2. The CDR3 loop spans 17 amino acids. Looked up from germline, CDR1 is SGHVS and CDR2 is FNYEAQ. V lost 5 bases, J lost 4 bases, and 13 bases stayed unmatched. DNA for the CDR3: TGTGCCAGCAGCCGCCTTGGGGCGGGGGGGCAGTCAGATACGCAGTATTTT. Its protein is CASSRLGAGGQSDTQYF.

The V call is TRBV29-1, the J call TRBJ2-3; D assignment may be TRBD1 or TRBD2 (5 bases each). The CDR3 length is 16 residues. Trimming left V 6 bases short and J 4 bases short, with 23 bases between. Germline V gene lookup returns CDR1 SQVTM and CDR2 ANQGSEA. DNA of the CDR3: TGCAGCGTCCTAGGGGTCCCGGGCCTAGCAGCAGATACGCAGTATTTT. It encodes CSVLGVPGLAADTQYF.

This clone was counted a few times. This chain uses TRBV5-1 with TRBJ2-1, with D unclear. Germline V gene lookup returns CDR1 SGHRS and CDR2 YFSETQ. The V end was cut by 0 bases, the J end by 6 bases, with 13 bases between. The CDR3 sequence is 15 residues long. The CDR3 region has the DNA TGCGCCAGCAGCTTGGACAGCGTACTATCCAATGAGCAGTTCTTC. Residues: CASSLDSVLSNEQFF. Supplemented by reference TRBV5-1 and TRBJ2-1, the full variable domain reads KAGVTQTPRYLIKTRGQQVTLSCSPISGHRSVSWYQQTPGQGLQFLFEYFSETQRNKGNFPGRFSGRQFSNSRSEMNVSTLELGDSALYLCASSLDSVLSNEQFFGPGTRLTVL.

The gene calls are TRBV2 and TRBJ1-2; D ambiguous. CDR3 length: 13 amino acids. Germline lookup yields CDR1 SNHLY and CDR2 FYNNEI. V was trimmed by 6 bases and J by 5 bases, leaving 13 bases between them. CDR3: CASRAGSEYGYTF. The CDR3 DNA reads TGTGCCAGCAGAGCAGGCTCCGAATATGGCTACACCTTC. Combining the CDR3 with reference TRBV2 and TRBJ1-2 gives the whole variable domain EPEVTQTPSHQVTQMGQEVILRCVPISNHLYFYWYRQILGQKVEFLVSFYNNEISEKSEIFDDQFSVERPDGSNFTLKIRSTKLEDSAMYFCASRAGSEYGYTFGSGTRLTVV.

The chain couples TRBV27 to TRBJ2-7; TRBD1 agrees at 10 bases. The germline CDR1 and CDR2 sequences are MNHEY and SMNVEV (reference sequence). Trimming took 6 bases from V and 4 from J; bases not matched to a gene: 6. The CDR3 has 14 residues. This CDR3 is CASSRDRGRYEQYF. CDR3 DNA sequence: TGTGCCAGCAGCCGAGACAGGGGGCGGTACGAGCAGTACTTC.

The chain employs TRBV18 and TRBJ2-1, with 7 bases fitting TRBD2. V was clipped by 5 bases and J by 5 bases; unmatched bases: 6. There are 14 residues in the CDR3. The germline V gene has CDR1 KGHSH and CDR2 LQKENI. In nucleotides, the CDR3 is TGTGCCAGCTCAAGGCTAGCGGATCACAATGAGCAGTTCTTC. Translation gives CASSRLADHNEQFF.

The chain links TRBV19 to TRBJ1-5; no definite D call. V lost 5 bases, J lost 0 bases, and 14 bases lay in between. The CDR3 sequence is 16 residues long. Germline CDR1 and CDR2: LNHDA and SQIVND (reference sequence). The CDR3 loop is CASSVTRASSNQPQHF. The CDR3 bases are TGTGCCAGTAGTGTCACACGGGCATCTAGCAATCAGCCCCAGCATTTT.

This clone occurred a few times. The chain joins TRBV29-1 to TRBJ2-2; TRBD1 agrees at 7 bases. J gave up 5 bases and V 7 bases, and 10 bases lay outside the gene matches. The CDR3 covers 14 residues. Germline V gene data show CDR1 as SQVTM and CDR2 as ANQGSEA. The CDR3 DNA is TGCAGCGCCAAGACAGGGAGTTTGACCGGGGAGCTGTTTTTT. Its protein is CSAKTGSLTGELFF.

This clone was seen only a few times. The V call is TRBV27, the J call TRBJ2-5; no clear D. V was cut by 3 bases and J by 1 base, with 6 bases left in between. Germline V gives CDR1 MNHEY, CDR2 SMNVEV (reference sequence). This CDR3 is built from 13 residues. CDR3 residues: CASSLYTQETQYF. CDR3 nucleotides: TGTGCCAGCAGTTTGTACACCCAAGAGACCCAGTACTTC.

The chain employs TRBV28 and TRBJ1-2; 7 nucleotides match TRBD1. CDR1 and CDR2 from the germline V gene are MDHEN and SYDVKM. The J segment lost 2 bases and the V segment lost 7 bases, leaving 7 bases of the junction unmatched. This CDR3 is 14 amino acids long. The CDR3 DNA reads TGTGCCAGCACCCAGGGGGTCTCGAACTATGGCTACACCTTC. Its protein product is CASTQGVSNYGYTF.

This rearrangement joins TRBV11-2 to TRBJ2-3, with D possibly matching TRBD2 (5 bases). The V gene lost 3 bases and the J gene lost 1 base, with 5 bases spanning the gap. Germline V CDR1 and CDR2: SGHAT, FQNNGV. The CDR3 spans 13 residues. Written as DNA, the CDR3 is TGTGCCAGCAGCTTCGGGGGCACAGATACGCAGTATTTT. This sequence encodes CASSFGGTDTQYF. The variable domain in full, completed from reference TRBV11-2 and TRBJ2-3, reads EAGVAQSPRYKIIEKRQSVAFWCNPISGHATLYWYQQILGQGPKLLIQFQNNGVVDDSQLPKDRFSAERLKGVDSTLKIQPAKLEDSAVYLCASSFGGTDTQYFGPGTRLTVL.

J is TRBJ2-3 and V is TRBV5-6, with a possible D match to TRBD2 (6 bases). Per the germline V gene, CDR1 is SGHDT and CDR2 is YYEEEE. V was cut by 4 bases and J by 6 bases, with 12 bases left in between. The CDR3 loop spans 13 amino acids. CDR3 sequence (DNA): TGTGCCAGCAGCGGGCTGGGACTGGATACGCAGTATTTT. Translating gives CASSGLGLDTQYF.

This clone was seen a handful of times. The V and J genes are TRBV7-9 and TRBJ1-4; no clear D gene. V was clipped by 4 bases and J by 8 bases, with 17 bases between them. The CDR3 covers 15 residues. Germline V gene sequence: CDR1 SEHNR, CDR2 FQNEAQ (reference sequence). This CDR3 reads CASSSLGPVREKLFF. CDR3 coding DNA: TGTGCCAGCAGCTCTCTGGGCCCCGTACGGGAAAAACTGTTTTTT.

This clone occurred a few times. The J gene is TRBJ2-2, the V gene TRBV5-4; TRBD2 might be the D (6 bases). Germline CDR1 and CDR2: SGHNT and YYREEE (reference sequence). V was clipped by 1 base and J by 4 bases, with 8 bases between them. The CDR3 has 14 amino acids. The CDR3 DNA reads TGTGCCAGCAGCTTGCTGGGGGGCACCGGGGAGCTGTTTTTT. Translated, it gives CASSLLGGTGELFF.